The clone carrying this T cell receptor (beta chain) occurred once. Antigen unknown. Profiling relied on immunoSEQ multiplex PCR, and the TCRdb table lists in-frame clones only, not all of them. The profile covers around 84,000 clones, with about 93% appearing a single time and more than 0.35% taken by the ten largest. These data originate in a study of OX40 agonist ivuxolimab in advanced cancers. CDR1 and CDR2 from the germline V gene are GTSNPN and SVGIG (reference sequence). Trimming took 3 bases from V and 5 from J, leaving 7 bases between them. The CDR3 loop spans 11 amino acids. Study-level points and caveats: Those patients achieving a partial response at 0.1-3.0 mg/kg showed among the lowest clonal expansion. Undetermined was the antigen specificity of the expanded peripheral T cells. At doses 0.1 to 3.0 mg/kg, CD4+ and CD8+ clones expanded.

The rearrangement joins TRBV30 to TRBJ1-2; D perhaps matches TRBD1 (5 bases). This material consisted of CD4+ or CD8+ T cells sorted from blood, taken in a trial of the OX40 agonist ivuxolimab. The source of this sequence is an adult with an advanced solid tumor such as melanoma, head and neck, liver or kidney cancer. The CDR3 spells CAWSGGYGYTF. DNA for the CDR3: TGTGCCTGGAGCGGGGGTTATGGCTACACCTTC.